The 32 T cell receptor beta chains reported below all come from one sample, sequenced in a study of T cell repertoires in cytomegalovirus infection. TCRdb redid the calling of the reads with MiXCR, one entry per CDR3 protein. The sample lists around 440,000 distinct CDR3 sequences; approximately 10% were seen once. The sequenced material came from PBMCs. The receptors shown here come from a human donor in good health (CMV status not recorded). Some clones in this sample may be carry-over from other donors' samples.

This clonotype was observed many times. This rearrangement joins TRBV28 to TRBJ2-2; 10 nucleotides line up with TRBD2. The germline gives CDR1 MDHEN, CDR2 SYDVKM. There are 16 residues in the CDR3. The J segment lost 6 bases and the V segment lost 5 bases, leaving 9 bases of the junction unmatched. CDR3 nucleotides: TGTGCCAGCAGTAATGAGCGGGAGGGCCGGCCCGGGGAGCTGTTTTTT. The encoded protein is CASSNEREGRPGELFF.

Regarding this clonotype: Just one base apart from a much larger clone, this may be a read error. The rearrangement joins TRBV6-6 to TRBJ2-1; 11 bases align to TRBD2. J lost 0 bases, V lost 7 bases, and 8 bases had no gene match. Germline values: CDR1 MNHNY, CDR2 SVGAGI (reference sequence). The CDR3 length is 17 residues. CDR3 sequence: CASTFLTSGNSYNEQFF. The CDR3 DNA reads TGTGCCAGCACCTTCCTGACTAGCGGGAACTCCTACAATGAGCAGTTCTTC.

This clonotype has just a few counts. The CDR3 loop reads CASSLSYGNYGYTF. The CDR3 coding sequence is TGTGCCAGCAGTTTATCATACGGGAACTATGGCTACACCTTC. The chain combines TRBV27 with TRBJ1-2; D unresolved. Germline-derived CDR1 and CDR2 are MNHEY and SMNVEV (reference sequence). CDR3 length equals 14 residues. Trimming removed 0 bases at V and 2 bases at J, with 7 bases between.

The chain carries TRBV18 and TRBJ2-7; maybe TRBD1 (5 bases). The CDR3 is 13 residues long. The germline CDR1 and CDR2 sequences are KGHSH and LQKENI. Trimming shortened V by 4 bases and J by 3 bases, and 10 bases separated the two germline ends. CDR3 bases: TGTGCCAGCTCACGGACAAGGGGCTACGAGCAGTACTTC. Translation gives CASSRTRGYEQYF. Based on the CDR3 plus reference TRBV18 and TRBJ2-7, the full variable domain is NAGVMQNPRHLVRRRGQEARLRCSPMKGHSHVYWYRQLPEEGLKFMVYLQKENIIDESGMPKERFSAEFPKEGPSILRIQQVVRGDSAAYFCASSRTRGYEQYFGPGTRLTVT.

The chain carries TRBV4-1 and TRBJ1-5, with D tentatively TRBD1 (6 bases). The CDR3 loop spans 17 amino acids. Germline V lookup: CDR1 MGHRA, CDR2 YSYEKL. The V and J ends lost 1 base and 0 bases respectively, with 13 bases between them. CDR3 DNA sequence: TGCGCCAGCAGCCAAGTTTCGGGGGCCCATAGCAATCAGCCCCAGCATTTT. Translated, it gives CASSQVSGAHSNQPQHF.

This clonotype has a handful of counts. The J gene is TRBJ2-1, the V gene TRBV20-1; the D is unclear. Trimming cost V 6 bases and J 4 bases, with 7 bases left between them. The CDR3 has 11 residues. Per germline, CDR1 DFQATT and CDR2 SNEGSKA (reference sequence). Here the CDR3 reads CSATQYNEQFF. For the CDR3, the DNA is TGCAGTGCAACTCAGTACAATGAGCAGTTCTTC.

This clonotype was counted many times. The gene calls are TRBV3-1 and TRBJ2-1; the D gene is possibly TRBD2 (5 bases). The CDR3 contains 17 residues. V lost 3 bases to trimming and J lost 4 bases, with 19 bases between them. Germline V gene sequence: CDR1 LGHDT, CDR2 YNNKEL (reference sequence). The CDR3 DNA sequence: TGTGCCAGCAGCCAGCAAGCTCGGCCTACTAGTTACAATGAGCAGTTCTTC. Translating it yields CASSQQARPTSYNEQFF.

There are many counts of this clonotype. This chain joins TRBV29-1 and TRBJ1-5, with D maybe TRBD1 (5 bases). V was trimmed by 6 bases and J by 0 bases, leaving 18 bases between them. The CDR3 is made up of 16 amino acids. Germline CDR1 is SQVTM and CDR2 is ANQGSEA. As DNA, the CDR3 is TGCAGCGTCGGACCCGAAGGGACGGATAGCAATCAGCCCCAGCATTTT. This codes for CSVGPEGTDSNQPQHF.

This clonotype occurred many times. The V call is TRBV28, the J call TRBJ2-4, with 9 bases that match TRBD1. The germline V gene encodes CDR1 MDHEN and CDR2 SYDVKM. The CDR3 length is 19 residues. Trimming removed 4 bases from V and 2 bases from J; junction bases left unmatched: 15. CDR3 DNA: TGTGCCAGCAGTTCACAGGGGGCATTCGAACCTTTCCCCAAAAACATTCAGTACTTC. The encoded protein is CASSSQGAFEPFPKNIQYF.

This clonotype was seen more than once but under ten times. The V call is TRBV19, the J call TRBJ1-5; D not certain. This CDR3 region has 14 residues. V was trimmed by 3 bases and J by 4 bases, leaving 10 bases between them. Germline values: CDR1 LNHDA, CDR2 SQIVND (reference sequence). The CDR3 here is CASSMGFGNQPQHF. The CDR3 bases are TGTGCCAGTAGTATGGGGTTCGGGAATCAGCCCCAGCATTTT.

The genes are TRBV7-9 and TRBJ2-3; no clear D gene. This CDR3 is 14 amino acids long. Germline V gives CDR1 SEHNR, CDR2 FQNEAQ (reference sequence). V was clipped by 5 bases and J by 4 bases, with 13 bases between them. CDR3 loop: CASSPLSLSDTQYF. CDR3 bases: TGTGCCAGCAGCCCCCTTAGTTTGTCAGATACGCAGTATTTT.

This clonotype was counted at least ten times. The rearrangement joins TRBV20-1 to TRBJ2-1, with 10 bases fitting TRBD2. J lost 5 bases, V lost 6 bases, and 4 bases had no gene match. The CDR3 is 13 amino acids. CDR1 is DFQATT, CDR2 SNEGSKA, per germline (reference sequence). Written as DNA, the CDR3 is TGCAGTGCACCCCTAGCGGGAGACAATGAGCAGTTCTTC. Residues: CSAPLAGDNEQFF.

This chain connects TRBV20-1 to TRBJ2-1; D may be TRBD1 (6 bases). The CDR3 contains 17 residues. V dropped 5 bases and J dropped 4 bases, with 24 bases sitting between them. The germline CDR1 and CDR2 sequences are DFQATT and SNEGSKA (reference sequence). CDR3 in amino acids: CSAFQGSQGMGYNEQFF. The CDR3 bases are TGCAGTGCTTTCCAGGGGAGCCAGGGTATGGGATACAATGAGCAGTTCTTC.

The V call is TRBV20-1, the J call TRBJ2-5; 13 bases are a match to TRBD2. Germline V gene sequence: CDR1 DFQATT, CDR2 SNEGSKA (reference sequence). The CDR3 runs to 15 residues. After removal of 3 bases from V and 3 bases from J, the junction contained 4 bases not matched to a gene. CDR3 coding DNA: TGCAGTGCTAGGTCCGGACTAGCGGGGGAAGAGACCCAGTACTTC. Protein: CSARSGLAGEETQYF.

The sample holds many counts of this clonotype. The chain links TRBV7-9 to TRBJ2-5; 7 positions agree with TRBD2. V was clipped by 0 bases and J by 5 bases; unmatched bases: 0. The CDR3 contains 13 residues. Per the germline V gene, CDR1 is SEHNR and CDR2 is FQNEAQ (reference sequence). CDR3 in DNA: TGTGCCAGCAGCTTAGCGGGAGGGGAGACCCAGTACTTC. Its translation: CASSLAGGETQYF. The full variable domain, in which reference TRBV7-9 and TRBJ2-5 provide the parts outside the CDR3, is DTGVSQNPRHKITKRGQNVTFRCDPISEHNRLYWYRQTLGQGPEFLTYFQNEAQLEKSRLLSDRFSAERPKGSFSTLEIQRTEQGDSAMYLCASSLAGGETQYFGPGTRLLVL.

This clonotype was counted at least ten times. The J gene is TRBJ2-5, the V gene TRBV12-3 or TRBV12-4; TRBD2 might be the D (5 bases). CDR3 size: 13 residues. Trimming shortened V by 4 bases and J by 7 bases, and 13 bases separated the two germline ends. The CDR3: CASSSSGPRTQYF. The CDR3 DNA follows: TGTGCCAGCAGTTCAAGCGGTCCAAGGACCCAGTACTTC.

The chain employs TRBV27 and TRBJ1-5, with D unresolved. Looked up from germline, CDR1 is MNHEY and CDR2 is SMNVEV (reference sequence). The CDR3 is 14 residues long. V lost 1 base and J lost 5, with 9 bases in between. The CDR3 reads CASSLLGTDQPQHF. CDR3 nucleotides: TGTGCCAGCAGTTTATTGGGTACGGATCAGCCCCAGCATTTT.

This clonotype was recorded a few times. The chain joins TRBV20-1 to TRBJ1-5, with 9 bases fitting TRBD1. Germline CDR1 and CDR2: DFQATT and SNEGSKA (reference sequence). CDR3 size: 14 residues. The junction had 5 bases not matched to a gene; V was cut back by 5 bases and J by 3 bases. The CDR3: CSAVGTGYNQPQHF. CDR3 sequence (DNA): TGCAGTGCTGTCGGGACAGGGTACAATCAGCCCCAGCATTTT.

There are many counts of this clonotype. This chain uses TRBV2 with TRBJ2-7; 9 nucleotides line up with TRBD2. Germline V lookup: CDR1 SNHLY, CDR2 FYNNEI. Trimming cost V 7 bases and J 0 bases; bases outside gene matches: 7. There are 15 residues in the CDR3. The CDR3 DNA is TGTGCCAGCAACCCGCTAGCGGGGAGCTCCTACGAGCAGTACTTC. It specifies CASNPLAGSSYEQYF. The full variable domain, in which reference TRBV2 and TRBJ2-7 provide the parts outside the CDR3, is EPEVTQTPSHQVTQMGQEVILRCVPISNHLYFYWYRQILGQKVEFLVSFYNNEISEKSEIFDDQFSVERPDGSNFTLKIRSTKLEDSAMYFCASNPLAGSSYEQYFGPGTRLTVT.

This chain links TRBV4-1 with TRBJ2-7; D may be TRBD1 or TRBD2 (6 bases each). The CDR3 totals 15 residues. V was shortened by 1 base and J by 2 bases, with 12 bases between the two germline ends. Looked up from germline, CDR1 is MGHRA and CDR2 is YSYEKL. The CDR3 DNA sequence: TGCGCCAGCAGCCAAGGCGGGACACCAACCTACGAGCAGTACTTC. Protein sequence: CASSQGGTPTYEQYF.

On this clonotype: This clone may be a read error of a much larger clone one base away. The chain couples TRBV3-1 to TRBJ2-7, with TRBD2 matching 12 bases. The CDR3 is 14 residues long. J gave up 3 bases and V 4 bases, and 1 base lay outside the gene matches. Germline-derived CDR1 and CDR2 are LGHDT and YNNKEL (reference sequence). CDR3 DNA: TGTGCCAGCAGCCCTAGCGGGAGGGGCTACGAGCAGTACTTC. Translation: CASSPSGRGYEQYF.

On this clonotype: This may arise from a read error, as a much more abundant clone is one base away. The genes are TRBV6-5 and TRBJ1-1; tentative D call: TRBD1 (6 bases). The CDR3 length is 15 residues. Per germline, CDR1 MNHEY and CDR2 SVGAGI. CDR3 residues: CASSYSSAGEAEALF. CDR3 DNA sequence: TGTGCCAGCAGTTACTCAAGTGCAGGGGAGGCGGAAGCTTTGTTT.

This clonotype has a single count. A much larger clone is a single base away; this may be a read error. The J gene is TRBJ2-5, the V gene TRBV28; D unresolved. The CDR3 is made up of 14 amino acids. Germline CDR1 reads MDHEN; CDR2 reads SYDVKM. Trimming pared 4 bases from V and 4 bases from J, leaving 13 bases between. The CDR3 is CASSSWAVRETQYF. In nucleotides, the CDR3 is TGTGCCAGCAGTTCATGGGCCGTGCGAGAGACCCAGTACTTC.

Here the CDR3 reads CASSSPSRGNQPQHF. CDR3 DNA sequence: TGCGCCAGCAGCAGCCCTTCCAGGGGAAATCAGCCCCAGCATTTT. The chain employs TRBV23-1 and TRBJ1-5; TRBD1 might be the D (6 bases). Being an ORF, TRBV23-1 has a function that is uncertain. The V end was cut by 6 bases, the J end by 4 bases, with 16 bases between. The CDR3 spans 15 residues.

As regards this clonotype: A much larger clone is a single base away; this may be a read error. The genes are TRBV6-8 and TRBJ2-1; 10 bases align to TRBD2. This CDR3 has 17 amino acids. Looked up from germline, CDR1 is MNHGY and CDR2 is SAAAGT. In DNA form, the CDR3 reads TGTACCAGCAGTTCTCGAACTAGCGGGAATCAAGGCGATGAGCAGTTCTTC. Translating gives CTSSSRTSGNQGDEQFF.

This clonotype came up many times. This chain connects TRBV7-8 to TRBJ1-1; 9 bases agree with TRBD1. The ends lost 1 base at V and 2 bases at J; junction bases unmatched: 11. This CDR3 has 18 amino acids. The germline V gene has CDR1 SGHVS and CDR2 FQNEAQ. CDR3 DNA sequence: TGTGCCAGCAGCTTAGGACTGACAGGGGGTAGAAGAAACACTGAAGCTTTCTTT. Translated, it gives CASSLGLTGGRRNTEAFF.

This clonotype was seen ten or more times. The gene calls are TRBV12-3 or TRBV12-4 and TRBJ1-1, with TRBD1 matching 9 bases. The CDR3 runs 14 residues. Trimming took 6 bases from V and 10 from J; bases not matched to a gene: 12. CDR3 sequence (DNA): TGTGCCAGCAGAAAGACCGGGACAGGGAGAGGAGCTTTCTTT. Its protein is CASRKTGTGRGAFF.

This clonotype showed up many times. J is TRBJ2-2 and V is TRBV10-3; 7 bases match TRBD1. Trimming removed 6 bases from V and 7 bases from J; junction bases left unmatched: 8. The CDR3 extends over 14 amino acids. Germline V gene sequence: CDR1 ENHRY, CDR2 SYGVKD. The CDR3 loop is CAIRSTGDGGELFF. CDR3 nucleotide sequence: TGTGCCATCAGGTCTACAGGGGATGGCGGGGAGCTGTTTTTT.

This clonotype has a count of ten or more. This chain connects TRBV12-3 or TRBV12-4 to TRBJ2-2; D remains ambiguous. The CDR3 is 15 residues long. V lost 3 bases to trimming and J lost 0 bases, with 8 bases between them. The CDR3 coding sequence is TGTGCCAGCAGTTTCCGGCAGGCGAACACCGGGGAGCTGTTTTTT. This sequence encodes CASSFRQANTGELFF.

This clonotype occurred many times. The genes are TRBV19 and TRBJ1-4; 12 nucleotides match TRBD1. With 7 bases clipped from V and 6 bases from J, the junction kept 3 bases outside the gene matches. This CDR3 comprises 14 residues. Germline assignment: CDR1 LNHDA and CDR2 SQIVND (reference sequence). As DNA, the CDR3 is TGTGCCAGTAAAGGGACAGGGGGCGATGAAAAACTGTTTTTT. This encodes CASKGTGGDEKLFF.

This clonotype has a count of ten or more. This chain connects TRBV7-2 to TRBJ2-5; tentative D call: TRBD1 (6 bases). In germline, CDR1 is SGHTA, CDR2 FQGNSA. V was clipped by 1 base and J by 5 bases, with 14 bases between them. The CDR3 loop spans 15 amino acids. CDR3 residues: CASSLVSRGSETQYF. The CDR3 region has the DNA TGTGCCAGCAGCTTAGTTTCGAGGGGGTCTGAGACCCAGTACTTC.

The gene calls are TRBV29-1 and TRBJ1-2; 12 nucleotides match TRBD1. CDR1 and CDR2 from the germline V gene are SQVTM and ANQGSEA. Losses at the gene ends were 5 bases for V and 2 bases for J; bases not matched to a gene: 12. The CDR3 length is 17 residues. CDR3 DNA sequence: TGCAGCGTTTCCCGTCTGGGGACAGGGGGCCCGAACTATGGCTACACCTTC. Translating gives CSVSRLGTGGPNYGYTF.